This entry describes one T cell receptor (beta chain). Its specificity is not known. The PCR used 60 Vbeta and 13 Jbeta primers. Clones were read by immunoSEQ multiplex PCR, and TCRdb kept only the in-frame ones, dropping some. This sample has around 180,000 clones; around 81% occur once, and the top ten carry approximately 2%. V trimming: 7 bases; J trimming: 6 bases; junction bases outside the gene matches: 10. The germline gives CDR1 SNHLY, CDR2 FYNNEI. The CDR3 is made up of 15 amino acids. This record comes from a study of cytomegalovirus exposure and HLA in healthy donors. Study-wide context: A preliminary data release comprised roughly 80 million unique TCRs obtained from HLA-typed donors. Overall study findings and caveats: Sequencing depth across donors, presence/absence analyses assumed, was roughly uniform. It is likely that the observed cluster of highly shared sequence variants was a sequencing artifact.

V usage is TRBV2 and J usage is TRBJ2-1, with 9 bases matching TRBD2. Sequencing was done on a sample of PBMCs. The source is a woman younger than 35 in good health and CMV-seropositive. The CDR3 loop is CASISGTSSSNEQFF. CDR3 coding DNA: TGTGCCAGCATTTCCGGGACTAGCTCTTCCAATGAGCAGTTCTTC.